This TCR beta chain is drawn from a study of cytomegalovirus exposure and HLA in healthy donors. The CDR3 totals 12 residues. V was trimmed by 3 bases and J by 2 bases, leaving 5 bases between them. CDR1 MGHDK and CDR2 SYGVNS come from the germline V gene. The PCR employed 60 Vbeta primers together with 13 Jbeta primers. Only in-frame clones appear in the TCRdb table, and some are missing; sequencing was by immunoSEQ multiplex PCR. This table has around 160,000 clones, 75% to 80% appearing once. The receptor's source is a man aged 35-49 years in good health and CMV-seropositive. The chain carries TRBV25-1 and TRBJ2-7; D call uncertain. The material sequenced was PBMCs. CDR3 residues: CASSESAYEQYF. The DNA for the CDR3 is TGTGCCAGCAGTGAGAGCGCCTACGAGCAGTACTTC.